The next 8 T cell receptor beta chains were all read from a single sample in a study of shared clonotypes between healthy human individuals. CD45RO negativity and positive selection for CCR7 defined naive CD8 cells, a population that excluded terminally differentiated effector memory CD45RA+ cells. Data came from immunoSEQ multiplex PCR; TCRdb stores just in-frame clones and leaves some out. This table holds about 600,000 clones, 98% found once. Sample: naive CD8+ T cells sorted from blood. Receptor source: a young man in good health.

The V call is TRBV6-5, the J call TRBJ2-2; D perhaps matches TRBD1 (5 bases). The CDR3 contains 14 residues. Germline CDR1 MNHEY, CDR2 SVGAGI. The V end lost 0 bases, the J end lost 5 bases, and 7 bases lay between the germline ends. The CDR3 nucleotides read TGTGCCAGCAGTTACTCCCAGGGAACCGGGGAGCTGTTTTTT. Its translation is CASSYSQGTGELFF.

The chain's CDR3 is CASSMAPWAGGPNEQYF. The CDR3 DNA reads TGTGCCAGTAGTATGGCCCCCTGGGCAGGGGGACCCAACGAGCAGTACTTC. The chain joins TRBV19 to TRBJ2-7; 7 nucleotides line up with TRBD1. CDR1 and CDR2 (germline): LNHDA, SQIVND (reference sequence). The CDR3 loop spans 17 amino acids. V trimming: 3 bases; J trimming: 5 bases; junction bases outside the gene matches: 16.

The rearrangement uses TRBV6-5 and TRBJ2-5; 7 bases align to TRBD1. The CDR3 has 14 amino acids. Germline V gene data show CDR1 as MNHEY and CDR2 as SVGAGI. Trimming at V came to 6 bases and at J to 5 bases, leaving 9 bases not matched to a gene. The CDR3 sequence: CASSRRGWAETQYF. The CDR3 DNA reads TGTGCCAGCAGCCGCAGGGGGTGGGCTGAGACCCAGTACTTC.

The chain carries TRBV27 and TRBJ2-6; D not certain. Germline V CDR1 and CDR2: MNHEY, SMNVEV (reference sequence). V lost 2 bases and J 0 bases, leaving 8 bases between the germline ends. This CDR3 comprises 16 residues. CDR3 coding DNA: TGTGCCAGCAGTTTAAGTGAGAGCTCTGGGGCCAACGTCCTGACTTTC. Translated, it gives CASSLSESSGANVLTF.

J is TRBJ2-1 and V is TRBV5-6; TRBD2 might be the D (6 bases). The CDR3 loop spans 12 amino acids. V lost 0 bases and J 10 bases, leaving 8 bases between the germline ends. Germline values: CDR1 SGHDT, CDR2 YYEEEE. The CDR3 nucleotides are TGTGCCAGCAGCTTGGGTGGACTAGAGCAGTTCTTC. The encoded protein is CASSLGGLEQFF. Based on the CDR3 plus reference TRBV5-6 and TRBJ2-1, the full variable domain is DAGVTQSPTHLIKTRGQQVTLRCSPKSGHDTVSWYQQALGQGPQFIFQYYEEEERQRGNFPDRFSGHQFPNYSSELNVNALLLGDSALYLCASSLGGLEQFFGPGTRLTVL.

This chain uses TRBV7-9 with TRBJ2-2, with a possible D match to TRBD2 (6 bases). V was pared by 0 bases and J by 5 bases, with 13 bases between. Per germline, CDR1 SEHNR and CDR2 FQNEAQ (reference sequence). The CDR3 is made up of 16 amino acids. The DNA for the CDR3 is TGTGCCAGCAGCTTAGCTGGACCTCGGGGGACCGGGGAGCTGTTTTTT. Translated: CASSLAGPRGTGELFF.

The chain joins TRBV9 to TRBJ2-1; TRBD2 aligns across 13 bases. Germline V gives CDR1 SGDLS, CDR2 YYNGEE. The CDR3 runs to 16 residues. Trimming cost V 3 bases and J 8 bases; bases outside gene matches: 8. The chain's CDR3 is CASSERGTSGKDEQFF. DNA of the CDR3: TGTGCCAGCAGCGAGAGGGGGACTAGCGGGAAAGATGAGCAGTTCTTC. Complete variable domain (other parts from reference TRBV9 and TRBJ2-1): DSGVTQTPKHLITATGQRVTLRCSPRSGDLSVYWYQQSLDQGLQFLIQYYNGEERAKGNILERFSAQQFPDLHSELNLSSLELGDSALYFCASSERGTSGKDEQFFGPGTRLTVL.

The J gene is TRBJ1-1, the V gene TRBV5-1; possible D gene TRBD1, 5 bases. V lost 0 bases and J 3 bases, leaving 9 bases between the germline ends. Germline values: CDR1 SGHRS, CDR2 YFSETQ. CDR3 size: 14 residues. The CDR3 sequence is CASSLARVHTEAFF. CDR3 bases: TGCGCCAGCAGCTTGGCCAGGGTACACACTGAAGCTTTCTTT.